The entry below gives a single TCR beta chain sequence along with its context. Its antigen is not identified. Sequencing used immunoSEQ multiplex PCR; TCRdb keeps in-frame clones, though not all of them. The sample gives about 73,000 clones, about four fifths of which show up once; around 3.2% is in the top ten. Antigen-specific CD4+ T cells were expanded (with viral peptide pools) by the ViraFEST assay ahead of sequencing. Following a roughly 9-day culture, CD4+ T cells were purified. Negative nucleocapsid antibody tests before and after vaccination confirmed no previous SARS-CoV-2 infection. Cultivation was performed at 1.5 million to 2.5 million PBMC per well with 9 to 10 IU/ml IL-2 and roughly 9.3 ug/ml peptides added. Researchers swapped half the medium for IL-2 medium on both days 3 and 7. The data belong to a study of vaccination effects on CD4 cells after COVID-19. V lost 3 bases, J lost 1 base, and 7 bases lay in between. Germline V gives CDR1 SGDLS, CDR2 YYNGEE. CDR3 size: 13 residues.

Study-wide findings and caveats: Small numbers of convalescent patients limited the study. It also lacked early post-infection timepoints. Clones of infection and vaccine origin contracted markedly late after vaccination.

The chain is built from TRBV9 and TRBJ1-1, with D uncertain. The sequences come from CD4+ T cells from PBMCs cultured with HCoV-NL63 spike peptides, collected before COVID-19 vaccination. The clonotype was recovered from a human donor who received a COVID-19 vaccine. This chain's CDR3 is CASSAHQNTEAFF. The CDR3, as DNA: TGTGCCAGCAGCGCGCATCAGAACACTGAAGCTTTCTTT.